Each of the 23 T cell receptor beta chains below was sequenced from the same sample in a study of blood T cell repertoires in COVID-19. The table came from immunoSEQ multiplex PCR; TCRdb's copy has only in-frame clones and leaves some out. The sample yields over 25,000 clones, roughly nine tenths seen once. The sample was peripheral blood. The receptors were gathered from a man aged 60 to 75 with acute or convalescent COVID-19.

This clone came up a few times. The chain links TRBV6-5 to TRBJ2-3; 8 bases agree with TRBD1. Trimming removed 5 bases from V and 0 bases from J; junction bases left unmatched: 4. The CDR3 extends over 15 amino acids. Looked up from germline, CDR1 is MNHEY and CDR2 is SVGAGI. The chain's CDR3 is CASSLRTGSTDTQYF. CDR3 coding DNA: TGTGCCAGCAGTCTACGGACAGGGAGCACAGATACGCAGTATTTT.

This chain links TRBV10-1 with TRBJ1-1; a weak D match, TRBD1 (6 bases). The CDR3 totals 12 residues. Trimming took off 3 bases at V and 4 bases at J, with 6 bases between the two ends. CDR1 and CDR2 (germline): WNHNN, SYGVQD (reference sequence). The CDR3 DNA is TGCGCCAGCAGTGACAGGGGCACTGAAGCTTTCTTT. Amino acids: CASSDRGTEAFF.

The V call is TRBV25-1, the J call TRBJ2-1, with 10 bases fitting TRBD1. Trimming removed 8 bases from V and 2 bases from J; junction bases left unmatched: 3. The length of the CDR3 is 14 residues. CDR1 is MGHDK, CDR2 SYGVNS, per germline. Here the CDR3 reads CASQGQGAYNEQFF. In nucleotides, the CDR3 is TGTGCCAGCCAAGGACAGGGGGCCTACAATGAGCAGTTCTTC.

This clone was seen only once. V gene TRBV12-3 or TRBV12-4 combines with J gene TRBJ2-3; D is unresolved. The CDR3 contains 13 residues. V was shortened by 3 bases and J by 4 bases, with 8 bases between the two germline ends. The DNA for the CDR3 is TGTGCCAGCAGTTTTGTCAGGCCAGATACGCAGTATTTT. Translation gives CASSFVRPDTQYF.

The chain carries TRBV7-8 and TRBJ2-7; D not certain. This CDR3 is 13 amino acids long. CDR1 and CDR2 (germline): SGHVS, FQNEAQ. V lost 5 bases to trimming and J lost 0 bases, with 8 bases between them. CDR3 DNA: TGTGCCAGCAGCCCTCTCCCCTCCTACGAGCAGTACTTC. Its translation is CASSPLPSYEQYF.

The chain joins TRBV5-1 to TRBJ1-1; possible D gene TRBD1, 6 bases. V dropped 0 bases and J dropped 4 bases, with 13 bases sitting between them. Germline CDR1 SGHRS, CDR2 YFSETQ. The length of the CDR3 is 15 residues. The CDR3 nucleotides are TGCGCCAGCAGCTTGGCGGGGGGGCAGGGCACTGAAGCTTTCTTT. This translates into CASSLAGGQGTEAFF.

This sequence joins TRBV7-2 and TRBJ2-3; D not resolved. This CDR3 contains 15 residues. The V and J ends lost 3 bases and 4 bases respectively, with 14 bases between them. Germline assignment: CDR1 SGHTA and CDR2 FQGNSA. CDR3: CASSLAVIFADTQYF. CDR3 in DNA: TGTGCCAGCAGCTTGGCCGTGATTTTCGCAGATACGCAGTATTTT.

The rearrangement joins TRBV28 to TRBJ2-7; 11 positions match TRBD2. This CDR3 spans 16 amino acids. Germline V gene sequence: CDR1 MDHEN, CDR2 SYDVKM. V was pared by 2 bases and J by 1 base, with 4 bases of the junction left unmatched. The DNA of the CDR3 is TGTGCCAGCAGTTTAATTCTAGCGGGAGGTTCCTACGAGCAGTACTTC. This encodes CASSLILAGGSYEQYF.

The chain carries TRBV7-8 and TRBJ2-7, with no clear D. The CDR3 spans 11 residues. Germline V CDR1 and CDR2: SGHVS, FQNEAQ. The germline V and J ends were trimmed by 5 bases and 6 bases, with 8 bases remaining between them. In DNA, the CDR3 is TGTGCCAGCAGCCACCCGGGCGAGCAGTACTTC. It yields the protein CASSHPGEQYF. The full variable domain, in which reference TRBV7-8 and TRBJ2-7 provide the parts outside the CDR3, is GAGVSQSPRYKVAKRGQDVALRCDPISGHVSLFWYQQALGQGPEFLTYFQNEAQLDKSGLPSDRFFAERPEGSVSTLKIQRTQQEDSAVYLCASSHPGEQYFGPGTRLTVT.

This sequence joins TRBV24-1 and TRBJ1-2; 8 positions agree with TRBD1. The CDR3 sequence is 17 residues long. V was pared by 5 bases and J by 0 bases, with 10 bases of the junction left unmatched. Germline CDR1 and CDR2: KGHDR and SFDVKD. CDR3 residues: CATSGPTTGEANYGYTF. The CDR3 DNA follows: TGTGCCACCAGTGGTCCGACGACAGGGGAAGCTAACTATGGCTACACCTTC.

V usage is TRBV5-6 and J usage is TRBJ2-7, with a possible D match to TRBD2 (7 bases). The CDR3 totals 15 residues. CDR1 is SGHDT and CDR2 is YYEEEE in the germline V gene. The V end lost 4 bases, the J end lost 0 bases, and 14 bases lay between the germline ends. CDR3 protein: CASSPGRGDSYEQYF. The CDR3 DNA reads as TGTGCCAGCAGCCCGGGGAGGGGGGACTCCTACGAGCAGTACTTC.

The chain employs TRBV27 and TRBJ1-2; 7 bases align to TRBD1. Trimming cost V 5 bases and J 2 bases; bases outside gene matches: 11. The CDR3 has 16 residues. Germline CDR1 and CDR2: MNHEY and SMNVEV (reference sequence). CDR3 nucleotides: TGTGCCAGCAGTCCTACGACGACAGGGCGGAACTATGGCTACACCTTC. It codes for CASSPTTTGRNYGYTF.

This CDR3 is CAISEVENEQFF. The DNA for the CDR3 is TGTGCCATCAGCGAGGTGGAGAATGAGCAGTTCTTC. The genes are TRBV10-3 and TRBJ2-1; D is uncertain. The CDR3 has 12 amino acids. Germline V gives CDR1 ENHRY, CDR2 SYGVKD. With 6 bases removed from V and 7 bases from J, the gap between germline ends came to 10 bases.

The CDR3 DNA reads TGTGCCAGCAGCTTAGCCGGGACTACGCTCTACGAGCAGTACTTC. It is translated as CASSLAGTTLYEQYF. This chain uses TRBV7-9 with TRBJ2-7; 7 positions match TRBD2. Per germline, CDR1 SEHNR and CDR2 FQNEAQ (reference sequence). This CDR3 spans 15 amino acids. With 0 bases clipped from V and 3 bases from J, the junction kept 5 bases outside the gene matches. The variable domain in full, with the rest retrieved from reference TRBV7-9 and TRBJ2-7, is DTGVSQNPRHKITKRGQNVTFRCDPISEHNRLYWYRQTLGQGPEFLTYFQNEAQLEKSRLLSDRFSAERPKGSFSTLEIQRTEQGDSAMYLCASSLAGTTLYEQYFGPGTRLTVT.

The rearrangement joins TRBV6-5 to TRBJ1-6; no reliable D call. CDR3 size: 13 residues. V lost 2 bases to trimming and J lost 7 bases, with 6 bases between them. CDR1 MNHEY and CDR2 SVGAGI come from the germline V gene. CDR3 DNA: TGTGCCAGCAGTTACCTACAGAATTCACCCCTCCACTTT. It yields the protein CASSYLQNSPLHF.

The chain is built from TRBV18 and TRBJ1-5; tentative D call: TRBD1 (5 bases). Germline V gives CDR1 KGHSH, CDR2 LQKENI. The CDR3 covers 15 residues. Trimming removed 4 bases from V and 5 bases from J, with 15 bases in between. For the CDR3, the DNA is TGTGCCAGCTCACTCGGGCAGGGATCCTATCAGCCCCAGCATTTT. Protein: CASSLGQGSYQPQHF.

The V and J genes are TRBV5-4 and TRBJ2-3; TRBD2 agrees at 13 bases. V gave up 4 bases and J gave up 5 bases; unmatched junction bases: 4. Germline values: CDR1 SGHNT, CDR2 YYREEE (reference sequence). The CDR3 totals 15 residues. The CDR3 DNA reads as TGTGCCAGCAGCGGGACTAGCGGGACAGGAGATACGCAGTATTTT. Residues: CASSGTSGTGDTQYF. The variable domain in full, completed from reference TRBV5-4 and TRBJ2-3, reads ETGVTQSPTHLIKTRGQQVTLRCSSQSGHNTVSWYQQALGQGPQFIFQYYREEENGRGNFPPRFSGLQFPNYSSELNVNALELDDSALYLCASSGTSGTGDTQYFGPGTRLTVL.

The chain employs TRBV15 and TRBJ1-5, with a possible D match to TRBD1 (6 bases). The CDR3 length is 13 residues. V dropped 2 bases and J dropped 5 bases, with 7 bases sitting between them. Germline values: CDR1 LNHNV, CDR2 YYDKDF (reference sequence). The CDR3 region is CATSRQGYQPQHF. The DNA of the CDR3 is TGTGCCACCAGCAGACAGGGGTATCAGCCCCAGCATTTT. Variable domain in full (rest from reference TRBV15 and TRBJ1-5): DAMVIQNPRYQVTQFGKPVTLSCSQTLNHNVMYWYQQKSSQAPKLLFHYYDKDFNNEADTPDNFQSRRPNTSFCFLDIRSPGLGDTAMYLCATSRQGYQPQHFGDGTRLSIL.

V and J are TRBV30 and TRBJ2-1; 8 positions agree with TRBD1. Per germline, CDR1 GTSNPN and CDR2 SVGIG (reference sequence). V dropped 2 bases and J dropped 9; count of bases not matched to a gene: 0. This CDR3 is built from 11 residues. Here the CDR3 DNA reads TGTGCCTGGAGTACAGGGGGTGAGCAGTTCTTC. Protein sequence: CAWSTGGEQFF.

This clone was counted only a few times. CDR3 bases: TGCAGTGCTTCAGGGGATGGCTACACCTTC. This translates into CSASGDGYTF. The chain joins TRBV20-1 to TRBJ1-2; D may be TRBD1 (6 bases). The CDR3 length is 10 residues. V dropped 5 bases and J dropped 6 bases, with 7 bases sitting between them. Germline V CDR1 and CDR2: DFQATT, SNEGSKA (reference sequence).

The chain combines TRBV7-9 with TRBJ1-1; D may be TRBD1 (5 bases). V lost 5 bases to trimming and J lost 3 bases, with 13 bases between them. Germline CDR1 reads SEHNR; CDR2 reads FQNEAQ (reference sequence). CDR3 length: 14 amino acids. The CDR3 DNA reads as TGTGCCAGCAGCCCAATCGGGGGATACACTGAAGCTTTCTTT. Translating it yields CASSPIGGYTEAFF.

The chain is built from TRBV5-1 and TRBJ2-5; 8 bases line up with TRBD2. The CDR3 spans 15 residues. The V and J ends lost 4 bases and 1 base, in that order; junction bases with no gene match: 6. The germline V gene encodes CDR1 SGHRS and CDR2 YFSETQ. DNA for the CDR3: TGCGCCAGCAGCAAAGCGGGGGACCCCCAAGAGACCCAGTACTTC. It codes for CASSKAGDPQETQYF. The variable domain in full, completed from reference TRBV5-1 and TRBJ2-5, reads KAGVTQTPRYLIKTRGQQVTLSCSPISGHRSVSWYQQTPGQGLQFLFEYFSETQRNKGNFPGRFSGRQFSNSRSEMNVSTLELGDSALYLCASSKAGDPQETQYFGPGTRLLVL.

V usage is TRBV5-5 and J usage is TRBJ2-1; the D gene is possibly TRBD1 (6 bases). V dropped 1 base and J dropped 0 bases, with 11 bases sitting between them. Germline V gives CDR1 SGHKS, CDR2 YYEKEE (reference sequence). The CDR3 covers 16 residues. CDR3 DNA: TGTGCCAGCAGCTTGTCCCCAGGGGTCTCCTACAATGAGCAGTTCTTC. Translated, it gives CASSLSPGVSYNEQFF. Full variable domain (missing parts from reference TRBV5-5 and TRBJ2-1): DAGVTQSPTHLIKTRGQQVTLRCSPISGHKSVSWYQQVLGQGPQFIFQYYEKEERGRGNFPDRFSARQFPNYSSELNVNALLLGDSALYLCASSLSPGVSYNEQFFGPGTRLTVL.